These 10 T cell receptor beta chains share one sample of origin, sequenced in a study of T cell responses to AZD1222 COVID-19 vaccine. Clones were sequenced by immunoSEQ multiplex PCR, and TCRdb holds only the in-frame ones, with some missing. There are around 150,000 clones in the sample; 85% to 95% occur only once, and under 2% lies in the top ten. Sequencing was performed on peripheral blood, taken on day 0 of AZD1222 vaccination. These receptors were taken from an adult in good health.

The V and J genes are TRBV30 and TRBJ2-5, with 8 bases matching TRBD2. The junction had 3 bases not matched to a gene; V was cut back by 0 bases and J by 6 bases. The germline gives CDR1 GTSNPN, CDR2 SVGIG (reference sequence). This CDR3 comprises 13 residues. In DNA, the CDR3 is TGTGCCTGGAGTGTGCGGGGGGTAAAGACCCAGTACTTC. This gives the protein CAWSVRGVKTQYF.

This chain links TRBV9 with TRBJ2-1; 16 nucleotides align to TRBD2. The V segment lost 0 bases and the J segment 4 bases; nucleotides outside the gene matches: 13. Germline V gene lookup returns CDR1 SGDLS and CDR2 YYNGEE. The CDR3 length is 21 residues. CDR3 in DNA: TGTGCCAGCAGCGTAGATCCGGGACTAGCGGGAGGGCCAGGGACTTACAATGAGCAGTTCTTC. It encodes CASSVDPGLAGGPGTYNEQFF. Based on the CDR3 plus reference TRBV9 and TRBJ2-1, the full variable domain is DSGVTQTPKHLITATGQRVTLRCSPRSGDLSVYWYQQSLDQGLQFLIQYYNGEERAKGNILERFSAQQFPDLHSELNLSSLELGDSALYFCASSVDPGLAGGPGTYNEQFFGPGTRLTVL.

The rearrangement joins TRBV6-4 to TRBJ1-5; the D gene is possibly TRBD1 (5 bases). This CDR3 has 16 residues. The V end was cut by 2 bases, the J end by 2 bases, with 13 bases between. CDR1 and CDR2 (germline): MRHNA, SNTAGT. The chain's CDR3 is CASSDNEGSRNQPQHF. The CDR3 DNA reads TGTGCCAGCAGTGACAATGAGGGGAGTCGCAATCAGCCCCAGCATTTT.

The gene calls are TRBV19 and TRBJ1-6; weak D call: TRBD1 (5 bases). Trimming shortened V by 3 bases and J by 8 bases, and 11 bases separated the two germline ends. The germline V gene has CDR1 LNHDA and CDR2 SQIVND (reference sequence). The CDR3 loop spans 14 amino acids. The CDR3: CASSIRGLDSPLHF. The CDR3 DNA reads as TGTGCCAGTAGTATCCGGGGGTTGGATTCACCCCTCCACTTT. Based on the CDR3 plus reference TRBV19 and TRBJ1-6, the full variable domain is DGGITQSPKYLFRKEGQNVTLSCEQNLNHDAMYWYRQDPGQGLRLIYYSQIVNDFQKGDIAEGYSVSREKKESFPLTVTSAQKNPTAFYLCASSIRGLDSPLHFGNGTRLTVT.

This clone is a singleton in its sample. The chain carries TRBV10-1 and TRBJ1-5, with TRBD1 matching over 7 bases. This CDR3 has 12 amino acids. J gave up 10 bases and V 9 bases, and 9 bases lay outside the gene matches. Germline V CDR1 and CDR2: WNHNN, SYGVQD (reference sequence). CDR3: CASTGAADPQHF. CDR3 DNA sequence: TGCGCCAGTACAGGGGCCGCCGACCCCCAGCATTTT.

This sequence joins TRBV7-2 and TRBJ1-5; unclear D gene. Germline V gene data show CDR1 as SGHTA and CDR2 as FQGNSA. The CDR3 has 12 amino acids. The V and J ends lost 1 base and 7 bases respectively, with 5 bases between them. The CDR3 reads CASSLDGQPQHF. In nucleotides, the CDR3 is TGTGCCAGCAGCTTAGACGGGCAGCCCCAGCATTTT.

CDR3 protein: CASSLRLGESYEQYF. The CDR3 DNA is TGTGCCAGCAGCTTAAGGCTCGGGGAATCCTACGAGCAGTACTTC. The chain has TRBV7-8 and TRBJ2-7; possible D gene TRBD2, 5 bases. In germline, CDR1 is SGHVS, CDR2 FQNEAQ. V gave up 2 bases and J gave up 1 base, with 12 bases separating them. This CDR3 contains 15 residues.

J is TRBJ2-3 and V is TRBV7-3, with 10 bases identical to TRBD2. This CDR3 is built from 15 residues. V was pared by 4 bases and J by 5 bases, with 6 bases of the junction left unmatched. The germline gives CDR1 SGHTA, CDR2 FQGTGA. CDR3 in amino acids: CASSSLAGAVDTQYF. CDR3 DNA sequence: TGTGCCAGCAGCTCGCTAGCGGGGGCGGTAGATACGCAGTATTTT.

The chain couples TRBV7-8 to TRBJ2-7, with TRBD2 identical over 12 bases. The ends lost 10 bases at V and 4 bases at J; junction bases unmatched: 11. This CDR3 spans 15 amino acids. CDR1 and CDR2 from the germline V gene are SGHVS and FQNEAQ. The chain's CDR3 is CATTFLAGGLYEQYF. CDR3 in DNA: TGTGCCACCACCTTTCTAGCGGGGGGGCTATACGAGCAGTACTTC.

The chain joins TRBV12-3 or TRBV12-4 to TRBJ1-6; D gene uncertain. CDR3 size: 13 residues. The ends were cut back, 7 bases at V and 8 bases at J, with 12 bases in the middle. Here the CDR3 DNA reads TGTGCCAGCAATCGCCAGGCCGATTCACCCCTCCACTTT. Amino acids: CASNRQADSPLHF.